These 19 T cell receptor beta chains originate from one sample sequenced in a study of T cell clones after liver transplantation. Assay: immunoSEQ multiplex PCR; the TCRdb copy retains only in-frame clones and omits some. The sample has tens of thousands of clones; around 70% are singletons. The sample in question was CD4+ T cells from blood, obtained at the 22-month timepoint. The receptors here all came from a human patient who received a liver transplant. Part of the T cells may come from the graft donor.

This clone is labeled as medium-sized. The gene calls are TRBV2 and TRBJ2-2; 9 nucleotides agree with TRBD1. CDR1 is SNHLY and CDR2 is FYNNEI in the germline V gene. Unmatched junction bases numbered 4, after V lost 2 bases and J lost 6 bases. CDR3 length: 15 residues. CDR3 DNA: TGTGCCAGCAGTGAATTACAGGGGGCGGCCGGGGAGCTGTTTTTT. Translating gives CASSELQGAAGELFF.

The CDR3 DNA is TGTGCCACCTTGGCCCCATCCTCTGGAAACACCATATATTTT. Its translation: CATLAPSSGNTIYF. The chain recombines TRBV7-9 with TRBJ1-3; D unresolved. The V end lost 10 bases, the J end lost 0 bases, and 13 bases lay between the germline ends. This CDR3 is built from 14 residues. Germline assignment: CDR1 SEHNR and CDR2 FQNEAQ (reference sequence).

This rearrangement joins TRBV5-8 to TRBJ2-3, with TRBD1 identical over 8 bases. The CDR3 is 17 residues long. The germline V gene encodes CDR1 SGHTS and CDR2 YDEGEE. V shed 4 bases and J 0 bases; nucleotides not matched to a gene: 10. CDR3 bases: TGTGCCAGCAGCAAAGACAGGGGAACGTCTAGCACAGATACGCAGTATTTT. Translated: CASSKDRGTSSTDTQYF.

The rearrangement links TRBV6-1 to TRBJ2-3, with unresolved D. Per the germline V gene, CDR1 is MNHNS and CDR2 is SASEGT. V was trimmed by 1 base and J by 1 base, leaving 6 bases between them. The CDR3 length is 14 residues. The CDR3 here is CASSEGQGTDTQYF. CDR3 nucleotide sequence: TGTGCCAGCAGTGAAGGGCAGGGCACAGATACGCAGTATTTT.

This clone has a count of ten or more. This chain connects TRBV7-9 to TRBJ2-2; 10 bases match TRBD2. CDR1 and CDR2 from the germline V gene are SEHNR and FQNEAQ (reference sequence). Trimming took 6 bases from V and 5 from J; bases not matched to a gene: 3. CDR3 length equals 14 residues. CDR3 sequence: CASSPGLATGELFF. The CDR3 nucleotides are TGTGCCAGCAGTCCGGGACTAGCGACCGGGGAGCTGTTTTTT.

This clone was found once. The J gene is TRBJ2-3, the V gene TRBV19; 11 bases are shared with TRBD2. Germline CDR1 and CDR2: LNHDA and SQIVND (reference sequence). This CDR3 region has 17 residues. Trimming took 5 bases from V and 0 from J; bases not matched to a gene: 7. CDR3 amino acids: CASSPYSGGASTDTQYF. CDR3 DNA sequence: TGTGCCAGTAGTCCATATAGCGGGGGGGCCAGCACAGATACGCAGTATTTT.

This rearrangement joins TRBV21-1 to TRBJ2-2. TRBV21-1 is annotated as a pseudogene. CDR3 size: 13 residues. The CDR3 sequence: CAQQGGDTGELFF. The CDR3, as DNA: TGTGCTCAACAGGGCGGGGACACCGGGGAGCTGTTTTTT.

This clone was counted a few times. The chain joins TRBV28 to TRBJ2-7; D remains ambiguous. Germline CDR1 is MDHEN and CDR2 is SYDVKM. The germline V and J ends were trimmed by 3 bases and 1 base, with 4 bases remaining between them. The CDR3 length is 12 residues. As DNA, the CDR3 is TGTGCCAGCAGTTTCGCTTCCTACGAGCAGTACTTC. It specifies CASSFASYEQYF.

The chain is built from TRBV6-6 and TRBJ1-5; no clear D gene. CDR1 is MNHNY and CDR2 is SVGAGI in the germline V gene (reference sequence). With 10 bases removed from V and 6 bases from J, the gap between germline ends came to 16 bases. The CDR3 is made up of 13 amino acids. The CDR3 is CAISRGLSQPQHF. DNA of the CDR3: TGTGCCATCTCGCGGGGTTTGTCTCAGCCCCAGCATTTT.

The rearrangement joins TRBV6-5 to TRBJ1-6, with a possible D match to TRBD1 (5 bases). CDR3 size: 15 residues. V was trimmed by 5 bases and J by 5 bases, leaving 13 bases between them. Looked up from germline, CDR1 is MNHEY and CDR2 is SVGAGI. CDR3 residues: CASSQGTVHNSPLHF. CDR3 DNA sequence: TGTGCCAGCAGTCAAGGGACGGTGCATAATTCACCCCTCCACTTT.

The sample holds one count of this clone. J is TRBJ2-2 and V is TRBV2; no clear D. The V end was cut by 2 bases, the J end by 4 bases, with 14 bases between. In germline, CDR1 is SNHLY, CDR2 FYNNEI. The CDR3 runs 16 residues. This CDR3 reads CASSESTDLSTGELFF. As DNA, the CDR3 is TGTGCCAGCAGTGAAAGTACAGATCTGTCCACCGGGGAGCTGTTTTTT.

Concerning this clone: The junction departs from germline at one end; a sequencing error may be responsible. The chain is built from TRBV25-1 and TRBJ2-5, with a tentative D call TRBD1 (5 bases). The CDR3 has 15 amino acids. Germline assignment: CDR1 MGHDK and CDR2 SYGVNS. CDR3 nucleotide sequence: TGTGCCAGCAGCGCAACCTCAGGGTACCAGGAGACCCAGTACTTC. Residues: CASSATSGYQETQYF.

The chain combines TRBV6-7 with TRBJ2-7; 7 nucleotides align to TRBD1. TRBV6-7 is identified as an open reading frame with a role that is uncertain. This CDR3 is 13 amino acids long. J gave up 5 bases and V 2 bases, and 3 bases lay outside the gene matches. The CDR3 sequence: CASSYPDRDEQYF. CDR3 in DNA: TGTGCCAGCAGTTACCCCGACAGGGACGAGCAGTACTTC.

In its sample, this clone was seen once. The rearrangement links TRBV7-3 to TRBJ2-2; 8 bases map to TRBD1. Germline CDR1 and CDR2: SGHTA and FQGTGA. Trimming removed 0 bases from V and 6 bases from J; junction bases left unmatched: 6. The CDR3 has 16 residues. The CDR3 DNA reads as TGTGCCAGCAGCTTAACGGAACAGGGGGGCGCCGGGGAGCTGTTTTTT. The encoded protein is CASSLTEQGGAGELFF.

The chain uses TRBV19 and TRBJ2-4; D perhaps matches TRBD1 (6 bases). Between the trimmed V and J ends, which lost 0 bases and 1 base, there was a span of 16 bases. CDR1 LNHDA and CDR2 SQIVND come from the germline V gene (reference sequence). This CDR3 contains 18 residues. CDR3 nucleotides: TGTGCCAGTAGTATAGAAGGGGGACCCCTAGGTGCCAAAAACATTCAGTACTTC. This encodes CASSIEGGPLGAKNIQYF.

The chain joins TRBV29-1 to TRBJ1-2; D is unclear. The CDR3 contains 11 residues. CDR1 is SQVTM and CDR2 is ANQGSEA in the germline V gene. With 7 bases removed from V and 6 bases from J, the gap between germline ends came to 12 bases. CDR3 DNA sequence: TGCAGCGCCGAGAGCGGTCATGGCTACACCTTC. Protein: CSAESGHGYTF. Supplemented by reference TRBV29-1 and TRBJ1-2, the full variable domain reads SAVISQKPSRDICQRGTSLTIQCQVDSQVTMMFWYRQQPGQSLTLIATANQGSEATYESGFVIDKFPISRPNLTFSTLTVSNMSPEDSSIYLCSAESGHGYTFGSGTRLTVV.

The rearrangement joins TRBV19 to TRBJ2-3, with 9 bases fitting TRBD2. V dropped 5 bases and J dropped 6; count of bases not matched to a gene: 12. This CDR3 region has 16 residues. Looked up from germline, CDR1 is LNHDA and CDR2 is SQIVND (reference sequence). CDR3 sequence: CASSPQSGGRSDTQYF. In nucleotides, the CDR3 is TGTGCCAGTAGTCCACAGAGCGGGGGGAGGTCGGATACGCAGTATTTT.

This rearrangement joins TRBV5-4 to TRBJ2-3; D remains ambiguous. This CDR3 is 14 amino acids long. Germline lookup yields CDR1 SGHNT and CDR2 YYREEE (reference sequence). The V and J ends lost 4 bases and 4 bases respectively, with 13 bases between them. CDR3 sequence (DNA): TGTGCCAGCAGCCCCGATGGGCCCCCAGATACGCAGTATTTT. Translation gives CASSPDGPPDTQYF.

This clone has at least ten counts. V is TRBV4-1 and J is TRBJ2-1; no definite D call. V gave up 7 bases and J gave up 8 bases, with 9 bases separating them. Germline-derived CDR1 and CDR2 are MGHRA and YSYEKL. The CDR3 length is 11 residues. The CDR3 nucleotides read TGCGCCAGCACCTCGGAGCATGAGCAGTTCTTC. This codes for CASTSEHEQFF.